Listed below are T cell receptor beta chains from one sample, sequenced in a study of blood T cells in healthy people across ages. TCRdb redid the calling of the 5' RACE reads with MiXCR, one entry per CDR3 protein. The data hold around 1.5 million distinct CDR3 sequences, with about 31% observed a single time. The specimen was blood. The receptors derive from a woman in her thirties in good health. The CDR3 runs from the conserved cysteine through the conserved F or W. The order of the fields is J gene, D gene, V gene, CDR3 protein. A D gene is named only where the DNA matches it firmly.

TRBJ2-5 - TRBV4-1 CASSAGQQVTQYF
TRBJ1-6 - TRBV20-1 CSARGGQVYNSPLHF
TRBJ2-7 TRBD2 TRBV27 CASSFYGGNYEQYF
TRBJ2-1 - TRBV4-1 CASSQLVQSYNEQFF
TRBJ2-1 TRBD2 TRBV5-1 CASSSSRDYYDNEQFF
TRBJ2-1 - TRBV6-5 CASSYRGMNNEQFF
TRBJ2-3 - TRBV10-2 CASRDRLAEVTDTQYF
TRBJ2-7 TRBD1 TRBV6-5 CASSYGQGVIYEQYF
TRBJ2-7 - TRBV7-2 CASSSNLQSSYEQYF
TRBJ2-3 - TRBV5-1 CASSLDRGTDTQYF
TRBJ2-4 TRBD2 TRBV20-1 CSAIGTSAIVAKNIQYF
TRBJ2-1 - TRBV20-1 CRAFGEGNEQFF
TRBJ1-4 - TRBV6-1 CASRQTPGNEKLFF
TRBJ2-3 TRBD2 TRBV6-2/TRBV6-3 CASSWDRLARGTDTQYF
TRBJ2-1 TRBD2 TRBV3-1 CASSQGTSGIFHNEQFF
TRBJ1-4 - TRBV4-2 CASSQDGSPITGPNEKLFF
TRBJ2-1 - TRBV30 CAGDRGTAPNEQFF
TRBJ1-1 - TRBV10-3 CVSGVGNTEAFF
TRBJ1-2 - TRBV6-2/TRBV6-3 CASSYPTGGDGYTF
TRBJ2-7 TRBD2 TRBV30 CAWSARLAGAYEQYF
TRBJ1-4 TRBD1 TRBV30 CAWNKQGALEKLFF
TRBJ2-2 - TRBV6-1 CASSEFGTGELFF
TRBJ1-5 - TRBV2 CASRENLGNQPQHF
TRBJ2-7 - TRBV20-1 CSALSSWGHLEAQYF
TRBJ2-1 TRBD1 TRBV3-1 CASSAGTGGVNEQFF
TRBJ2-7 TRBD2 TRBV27 CATNPLGSGTIYVQYF
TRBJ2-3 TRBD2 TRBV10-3 CAISELTSGGTQYF
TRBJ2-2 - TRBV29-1 CSVGGRGNTGELFF
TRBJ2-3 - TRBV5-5 CATAWGYGTDTQYF
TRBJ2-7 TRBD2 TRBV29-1 CSVDGAGGNEQYF
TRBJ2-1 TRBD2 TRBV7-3 CASSFSGGGYNEQFF
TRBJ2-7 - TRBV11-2 CASSLLDRLGSYEQYF
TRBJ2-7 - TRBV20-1 CSAYSPYEQYF
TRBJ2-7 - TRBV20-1 CSADHERRSYEQYF
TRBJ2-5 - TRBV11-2 CASSRNRKANQETQYF
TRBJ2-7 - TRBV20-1 CSATDSLRPYEQYF
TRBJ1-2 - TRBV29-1 CSVIAGAFYGYTF
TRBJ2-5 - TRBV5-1 CASGREGGAQETQYF
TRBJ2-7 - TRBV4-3 CASSRLLGLPYEQYF
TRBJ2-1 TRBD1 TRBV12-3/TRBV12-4 CASSSPAGTGGNEQFF
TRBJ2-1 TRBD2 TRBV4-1 CASSQDYGAGAQEDEQFF
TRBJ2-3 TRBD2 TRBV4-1 CASSHPIGLAGAQVLESADTQYF
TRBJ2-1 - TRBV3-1 CASSPPLGKLFLDEQFF
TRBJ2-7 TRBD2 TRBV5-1 CASSLGIAGLYEQYF
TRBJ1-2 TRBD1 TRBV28 CASSSQGAVNYGYTF
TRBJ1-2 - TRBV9 CASSVEPAFNYGYTF
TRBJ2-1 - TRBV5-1 CASSLSGAGYEQFF
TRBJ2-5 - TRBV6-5 CASSYGQRETQYF
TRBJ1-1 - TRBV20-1 CSATEKNTEAFF
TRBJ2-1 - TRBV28 CASSPPRRYNEQFF
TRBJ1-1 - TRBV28 CASSSPGGPRTEAFF
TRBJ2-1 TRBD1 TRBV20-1 CSATKPGQGHNEQFF
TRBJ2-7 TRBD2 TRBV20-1 CSARDLTSGKPSYEQYF
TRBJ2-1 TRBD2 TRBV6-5 CASSIQGLGHEQFF
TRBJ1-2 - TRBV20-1 CSAEIYRESNYGYTF